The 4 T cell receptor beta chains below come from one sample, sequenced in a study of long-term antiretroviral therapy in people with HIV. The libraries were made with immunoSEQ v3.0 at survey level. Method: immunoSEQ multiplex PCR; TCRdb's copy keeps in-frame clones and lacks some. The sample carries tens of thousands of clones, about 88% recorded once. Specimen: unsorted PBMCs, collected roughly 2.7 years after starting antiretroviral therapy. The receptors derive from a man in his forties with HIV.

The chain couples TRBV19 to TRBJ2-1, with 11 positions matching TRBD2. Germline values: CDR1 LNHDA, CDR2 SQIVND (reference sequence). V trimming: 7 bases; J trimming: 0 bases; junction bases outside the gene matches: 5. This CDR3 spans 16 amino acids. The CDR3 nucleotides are TGTGCCAGTACCCCTAGCGGGGGGTCCTCCTACAATGAGCAGTTCTTC. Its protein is CASTPSGGSSYNEQFF.

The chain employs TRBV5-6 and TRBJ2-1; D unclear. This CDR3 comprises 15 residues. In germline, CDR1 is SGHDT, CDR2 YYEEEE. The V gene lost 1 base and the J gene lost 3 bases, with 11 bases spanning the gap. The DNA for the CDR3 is TGTGCCAGCAGCTTGTCGGCTGAAGACTACAATGAGCAGTTCTTC. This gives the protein CASSLSAEDYNEQFF.

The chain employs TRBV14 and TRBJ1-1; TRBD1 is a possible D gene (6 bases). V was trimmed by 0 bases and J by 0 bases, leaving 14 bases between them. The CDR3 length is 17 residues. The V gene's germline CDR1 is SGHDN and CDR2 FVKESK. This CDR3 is CASSQDRGGPMNTEAFF. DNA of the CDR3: TGTGCCAGCAGCCAAGACCGCGGGGGCCCTATGAACACTGAAGCTTTCTTT.

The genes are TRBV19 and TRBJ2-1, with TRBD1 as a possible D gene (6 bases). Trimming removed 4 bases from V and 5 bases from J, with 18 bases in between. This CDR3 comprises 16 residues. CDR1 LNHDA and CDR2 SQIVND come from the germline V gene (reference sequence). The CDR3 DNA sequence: TGTGCCAGTAGTACAGGAGTGAGGGGGTCGGACAATGAGCAGTTCTTC. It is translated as CASSTGVRGSDNEQFF.